This T cell receptor beta chain was recovered during a study of blood T cell repertoires in COVID-19. Germline V gene sequence: CDR1 SGHNT, CDR2 YENEEA. The CDR3 loop spans 14 amino acids. V dropped 5 bases and J dropped 9; count of bases not matched to a gene: 9. Seattle patients were enrolled during active infection and followed longitudinally. Methods used by the authors: The authors estimated nucleated cell counts from reference gene primer amplification. Using immunoSEQ multiplex PCR, the repertoire was profiled, and TCRdb retains in-frame clones only, with some absent. That table gives V, J and clone size, and the DNA gave D and trimming. The sample consists of about 180,000 clones, 70% to 80% of them appearing once.

This sequence originates from a woman aged 55 to 70 with COVID-19, enrolled during active disease. This chain connects TRBV11-3 to TRBJ2-1; 8 bases line up with TRBD1. Material: peripheral blood. Here the CDR3 reads CASSRTGPLGEQFF. Written as DNA, the CDR3 is TGTGCCAGCAGCCGGACAGGGCCACTCGGTGAGCAGTTCTTC.